This TCR beta chain was found in a study of CD8 T cells in ankylosing spondylitis. Study results and limitations: Clones linked to disease, bearing a CD8+ phenotype, were relatively rare in peripheral blood. Researchers reportedly found disease-linked clones significantly enriched in matched ankylosing spondylitis synovial fluid. For ankylosing spondylitis blood, a TCR beta motif of seven to nine highly homologous variants appeared characteristic.

Making the TCR beta libraries involved quantitative 5'-RACE with molecular barcodes. TCRdb used MiXCR to reprocess the 5' RACE reads, holding one entry per CDR3 protein. The data hold fewer than 180,000 distinct CDR3 sequences, with about 42% observed a single time. As to this clonotype: What it binds is not known.

The germline CDR1 and CDR2 sequences are MGHRA and YSYEKL. This CDR3 region has 14 residues. V was pared by 0 bases and J by 4 bases, with 3 bases of the junction left unmatched. The sequenced material came from synovial fluid, either unsorted or a sorted T cell fraction (not recorded which). The receptor's source is a male donor with ankylosing spondylitis. V gene TRBV4-1 combines with J gene TRBJ2-7; 7 nucleotides align to TRBD1. Here the CDR3 reads CASSQEDRAYEQYF. In DNA form, the CDR3 reads TGCGCCAGCAGCCAAGAAGACAGGGCTTACGAGCAGTACTTC.